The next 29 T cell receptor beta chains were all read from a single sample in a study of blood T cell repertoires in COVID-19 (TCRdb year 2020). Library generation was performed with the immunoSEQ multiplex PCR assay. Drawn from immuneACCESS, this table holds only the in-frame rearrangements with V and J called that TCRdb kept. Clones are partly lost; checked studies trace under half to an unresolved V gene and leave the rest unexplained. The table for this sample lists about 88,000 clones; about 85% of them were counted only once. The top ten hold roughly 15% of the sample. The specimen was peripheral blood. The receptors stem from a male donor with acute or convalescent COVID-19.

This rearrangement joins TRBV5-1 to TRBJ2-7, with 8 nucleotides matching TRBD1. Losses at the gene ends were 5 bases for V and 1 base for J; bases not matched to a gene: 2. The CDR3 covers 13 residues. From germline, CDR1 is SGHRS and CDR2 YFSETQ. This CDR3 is CASSWTGSYEQYF. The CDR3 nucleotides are TGCGCCAGCAGTTGGACAGGGTCCTACGAGCAGTACTTC. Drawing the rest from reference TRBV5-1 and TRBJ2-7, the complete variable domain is KAGVTQTPRYLIKTRGQQVTLSCSPISGHRSVSWYQQTPGQGLQFLFEYFSETQRNKGNFPGRFSGRQFSNSRSEMNVSTLELGDSALYLCASSWTGSYEQYFGPGTRLTVT.

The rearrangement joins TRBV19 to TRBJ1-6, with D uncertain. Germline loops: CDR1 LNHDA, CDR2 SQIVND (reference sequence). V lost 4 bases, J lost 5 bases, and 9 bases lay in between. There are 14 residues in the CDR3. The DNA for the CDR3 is TGTGCCAGTAGTACTACAGAGAATAATTCACCCCTCCACTTT. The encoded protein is CASSTTENNSPLHF.

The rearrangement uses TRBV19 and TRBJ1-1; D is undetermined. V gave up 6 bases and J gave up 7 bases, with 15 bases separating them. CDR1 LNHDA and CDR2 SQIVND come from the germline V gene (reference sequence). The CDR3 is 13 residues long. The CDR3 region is CASSHNSIGEAFF. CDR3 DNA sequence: TGTGCCAGTAGCCACAACAGCATAGGTGAAGCTTTCTTT.

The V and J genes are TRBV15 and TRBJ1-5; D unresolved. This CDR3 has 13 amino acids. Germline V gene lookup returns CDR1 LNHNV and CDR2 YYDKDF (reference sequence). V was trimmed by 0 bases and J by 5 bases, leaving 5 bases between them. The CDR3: CATSRDEHQPQHF. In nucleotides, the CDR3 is TGTGCCACCAGCAGAGATGAGCATCAGCCCCAGCATTTT.

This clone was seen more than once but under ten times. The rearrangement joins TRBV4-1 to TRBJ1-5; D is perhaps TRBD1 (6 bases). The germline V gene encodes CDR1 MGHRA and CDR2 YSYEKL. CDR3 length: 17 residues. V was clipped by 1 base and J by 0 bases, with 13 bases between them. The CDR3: CASSQVSGDLSNQPQHF. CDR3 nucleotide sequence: TGCGCCAGCAGCCAAGTTTCAGGGGATCTTAGCAATCAGCCCCAGCATTTT.

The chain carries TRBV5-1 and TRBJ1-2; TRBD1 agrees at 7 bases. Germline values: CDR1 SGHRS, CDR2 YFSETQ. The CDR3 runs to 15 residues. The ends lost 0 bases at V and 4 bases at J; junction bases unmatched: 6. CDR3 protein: CASSLGTGGGYGYTF. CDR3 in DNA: TGCGCCAGCAGCTTGGGGACAGGAGGGGGCTATGGCTACACCTTC.

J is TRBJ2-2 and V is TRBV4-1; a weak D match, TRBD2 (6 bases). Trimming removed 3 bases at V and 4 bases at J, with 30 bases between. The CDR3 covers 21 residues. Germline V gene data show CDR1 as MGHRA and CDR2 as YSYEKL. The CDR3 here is CASSHPSLGGRGRRSTGELFF. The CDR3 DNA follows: TGCGCCAGCAGCCACCCCTCCCTCGGCGGGCGGGGCCGTAGGAGCACCGGGGAGCTGTTTTTT.

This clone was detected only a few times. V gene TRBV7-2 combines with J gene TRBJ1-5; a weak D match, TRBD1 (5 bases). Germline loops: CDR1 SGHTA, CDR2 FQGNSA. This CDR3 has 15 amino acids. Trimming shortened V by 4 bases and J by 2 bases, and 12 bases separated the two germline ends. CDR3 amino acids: CASSSRTGGNQPQHF. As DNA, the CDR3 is TGTGCCAGCAGCTCCCGCACGGGGGGCAATCAGCCCCAGCATTTT.

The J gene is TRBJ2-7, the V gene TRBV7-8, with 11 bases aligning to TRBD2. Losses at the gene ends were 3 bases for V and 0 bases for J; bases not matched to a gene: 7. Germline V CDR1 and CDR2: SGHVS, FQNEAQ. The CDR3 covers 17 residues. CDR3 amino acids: CASSFTSGGASSYEQYF. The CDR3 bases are TGTGCCAGCAGCTTTACTAGCGGGGGTGCTAGCTCCTACGAGCAGTACTTC. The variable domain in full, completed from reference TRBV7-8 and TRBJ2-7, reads GAGVSQSPRYKVAKRGQDVALRCDPISGHVSLFWYQQALGQGPEFLTYFQNEAQLDKSGLPSDRFFAERPEGSVSTLKIQRTQQEDSAVYLCASSFTSGGASSYEQYFGPGTRLTVT.

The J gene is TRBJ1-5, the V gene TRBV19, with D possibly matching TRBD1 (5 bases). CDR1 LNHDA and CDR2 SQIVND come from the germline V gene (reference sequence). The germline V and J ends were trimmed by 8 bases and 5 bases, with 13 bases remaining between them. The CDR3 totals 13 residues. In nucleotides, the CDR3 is TGTGCCAGTGGGGCAGGAAACTATCAGCCCCAGCATTTT. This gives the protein CASGAGNYQPQHF.

This CDR3 reads CASSRTGDGYTF. CDR3 sequence (DNA): TGTGCCAGCAGTAGGACAGGGGATGGCTACACCTTC. The chain joins TRBV2 to TRBJ1-2, with 9 positions matching TRBD1. V lost 5 bases, J lost 6 bases, and 1 base stayed unmatched. Germline loops: CDR1 SNHLY, CDR2 FYNNEI. The CDR3 totals 12 residues.

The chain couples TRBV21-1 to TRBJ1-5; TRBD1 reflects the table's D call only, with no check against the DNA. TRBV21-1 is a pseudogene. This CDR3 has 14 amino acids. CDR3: CASSKWDSRQPQHF. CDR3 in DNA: TGTGCCAGCAGCAAATGGGACAGTCGTCAGCCCCAGCATTTT.

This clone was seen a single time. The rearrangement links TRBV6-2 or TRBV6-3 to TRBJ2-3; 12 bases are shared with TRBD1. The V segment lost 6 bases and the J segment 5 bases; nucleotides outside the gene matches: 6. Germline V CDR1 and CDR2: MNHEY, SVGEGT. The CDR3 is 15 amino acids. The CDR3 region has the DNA TGTGCCAGCAGCCCCGGGACAGGGGGCGGAGATACGCAGTATTTT. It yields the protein CASSPGTGGGDTQYF.

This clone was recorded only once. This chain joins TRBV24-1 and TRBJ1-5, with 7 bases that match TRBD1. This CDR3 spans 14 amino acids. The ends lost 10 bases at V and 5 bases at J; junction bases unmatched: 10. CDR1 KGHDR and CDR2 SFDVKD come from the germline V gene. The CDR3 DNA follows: TGTGCCACTCCGGGGGGGGACAGTGATCAGCCCCAGCATTTT. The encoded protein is CATPGGDSDQPQHF.

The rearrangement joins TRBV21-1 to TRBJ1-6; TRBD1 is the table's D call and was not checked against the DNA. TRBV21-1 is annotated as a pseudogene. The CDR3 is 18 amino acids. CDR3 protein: CASSIHRGPSSYNSPLHF. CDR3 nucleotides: TGTGCCAGCAGCATACACAGGGGACCCAGCTCCTATAATTCACCCCTCCACTTT.

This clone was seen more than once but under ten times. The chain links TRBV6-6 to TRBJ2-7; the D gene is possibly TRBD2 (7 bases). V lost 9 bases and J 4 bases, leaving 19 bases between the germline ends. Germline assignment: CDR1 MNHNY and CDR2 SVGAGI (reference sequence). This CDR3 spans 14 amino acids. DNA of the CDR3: TGTGCCAGTCAGTTTGGGGGGGCGCCTTACGAGCAGTACTTC. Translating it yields CASQFGGAPYEQYF.

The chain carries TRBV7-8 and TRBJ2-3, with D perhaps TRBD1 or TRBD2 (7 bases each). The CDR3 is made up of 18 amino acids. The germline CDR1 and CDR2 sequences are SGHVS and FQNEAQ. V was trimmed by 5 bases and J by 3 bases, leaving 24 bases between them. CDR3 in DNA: TGTGCCAGCAGCCGGGGGGCCACTACAGGGGTCAGGACAGATACGCAGTATTTT. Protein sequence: CASSRGATTGVRTDTQYF.

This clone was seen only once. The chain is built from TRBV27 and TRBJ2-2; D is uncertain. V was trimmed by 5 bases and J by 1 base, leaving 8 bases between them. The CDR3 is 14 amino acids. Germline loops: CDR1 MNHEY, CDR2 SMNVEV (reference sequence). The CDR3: CASSLRLNTGELFF. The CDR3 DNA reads TGTGCCAGCAGTCTACGCCTGAACACCGGGGAGCTGTTTTTT.

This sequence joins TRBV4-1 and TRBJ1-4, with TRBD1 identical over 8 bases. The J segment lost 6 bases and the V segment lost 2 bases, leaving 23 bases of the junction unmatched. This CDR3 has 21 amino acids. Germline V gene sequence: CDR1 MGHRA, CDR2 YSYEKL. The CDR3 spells CASSQNPGRGLNGPWHEKLFF. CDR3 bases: TGCGCCAGCAGCCAAAACCCCGGCAGGGGGCTTAATGGCCCGTGGCATGAAAAACTGTTTTTT.

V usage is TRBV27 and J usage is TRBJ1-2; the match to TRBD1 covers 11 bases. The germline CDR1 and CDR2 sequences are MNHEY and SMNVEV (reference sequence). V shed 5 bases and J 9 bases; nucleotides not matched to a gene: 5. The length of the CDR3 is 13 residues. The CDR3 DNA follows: TGTGCCAGCAGTGGACAGGGGGCGCATAGCTACACCTTC. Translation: CASSGQGAHSYTF.

The CDR3 nucleotides read TGTGCCAGCAGCTTAGCTAGCGGGGGGGCCGAGACCCAGTACTTC. Its protein product is CASSLASGGAETQYF. This chain links TRBV7-7 with TRBJ2-5; 11 positions agree with TRBD2. The V and J ends lost 0 bases and 5 bases, in that order; junction bases with no gene match: 2. The CDR3 sequence is 15 residues long. Germline values: CDR1 SSHAT, CDR2 FNYEAQ (reference sequence).

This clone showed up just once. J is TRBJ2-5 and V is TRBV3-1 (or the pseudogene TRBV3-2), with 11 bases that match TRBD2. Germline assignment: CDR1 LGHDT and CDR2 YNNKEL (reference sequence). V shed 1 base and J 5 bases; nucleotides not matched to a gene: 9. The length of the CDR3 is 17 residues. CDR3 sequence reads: CASSQGSSGGLGETQYF. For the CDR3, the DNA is TGTGCCAGCAGCCAAGGATCTAGCGGGGGGTTGGGGGAGACCCAGTACTTC.

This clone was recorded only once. CDR3 in amino acids: CASSLVGGETQYF. CDR3 nucleotides: TGTGCCAGCAGCTTAGTGGGAGGGGAGACCCAGTACTTC. The chain combines TRBV7-2 with TRBJ2-5; TRBD2 matches at 7 bases. Germline V CDR1 and CDR2: SGHTA, FQGNSA. This CDR3 is 13 amino acids long. V trimming: 1 base; J trimming: 5 bases; junction bases outside the gene matches: 1.

CDR3 DNA sequence: TGTGCCAGCTCCCAAGGGGACACTGAAGCTTTCTTT. Amino acid sequence: CASSQGDTEAFF. The chain has TRBV12-3 or TRBV12-4 and TRBJ1-1; TRBD1 is a possible D gene (5 bases). V was shortened by 8 bases and J by 3 bases, with 10 bases between the two germline ends. The CDR3 consists of 12 residues.

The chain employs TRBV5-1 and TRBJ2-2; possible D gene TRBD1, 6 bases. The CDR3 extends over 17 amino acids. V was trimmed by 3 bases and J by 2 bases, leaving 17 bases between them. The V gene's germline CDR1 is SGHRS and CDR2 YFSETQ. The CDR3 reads CASSSYPTGRNTGELFF. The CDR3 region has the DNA TGCGCCAGCAGCTCCTACCCGACAGGAAGAAACACCGGGGAGCTGTTTTTT.

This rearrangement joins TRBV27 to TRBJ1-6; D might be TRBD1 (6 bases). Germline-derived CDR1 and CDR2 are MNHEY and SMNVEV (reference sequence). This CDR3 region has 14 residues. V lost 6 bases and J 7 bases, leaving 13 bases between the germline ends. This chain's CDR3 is CASSLNRENSPLHF. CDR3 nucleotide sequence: TGTGCCAGCAGCCTCAACAGGGAAAATTCACCCCTCCACTTT.

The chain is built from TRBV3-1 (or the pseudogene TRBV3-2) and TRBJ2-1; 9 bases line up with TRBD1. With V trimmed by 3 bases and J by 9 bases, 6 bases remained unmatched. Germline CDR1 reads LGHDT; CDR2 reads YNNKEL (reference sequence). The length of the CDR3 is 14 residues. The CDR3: CASSQNRGLGEQFF. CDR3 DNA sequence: TGTGCCAGCAGCCAGAACAGGGGGCTGGGTGAGCAGTTCTTC.

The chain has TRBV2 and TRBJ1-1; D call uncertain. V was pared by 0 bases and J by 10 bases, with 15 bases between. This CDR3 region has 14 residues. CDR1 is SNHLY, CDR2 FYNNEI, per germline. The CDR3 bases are TGTGCCAGCAGTGAAGCGCTTCGGGTGGCGGCAGCTTTCTTT. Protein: CASSEALRVAAAFF.

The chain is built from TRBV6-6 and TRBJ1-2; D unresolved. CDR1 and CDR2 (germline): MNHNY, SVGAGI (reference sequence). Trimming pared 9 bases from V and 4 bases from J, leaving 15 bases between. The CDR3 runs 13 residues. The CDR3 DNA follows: TGTGCCAGTGCCCCGGGGTCCCGCTATGGCTACACCTTC. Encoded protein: CASAPGSRYGYTF.